This TCR beta chain was observed in a study of T cell repertoires in cytomegalovirus infection. Whole-study findings and limits: Dominating the ex vivo response were HLA-C-restricted CMV-specific TCR beta clonotypes.

Comments on this clonotype: Antigen unknown.

From the reads, TCRdb called clonotypes with MiXCR, one entry per CDR3 protein. This sample has over 200,000 distinct CDR3 sequences; approximately 13% occur once, and the top ten carry about 10%. CDR1 SGHRS and CDR2 YFSETQ come from the germline V gene. This CDR3 is 15 amino acids long. The germline V and J ends were trimmed by 0 bases and 4 bases, with 11 bases remaining between them. The sequenced sample consisted of PBMCs. The receptor comes from a human donor in good health (CMV status not recorded). Some clones in this sample may be carry-over from other donors' samples. This rearrangement joins TRBV5-1 to TRBJ1-5; D uncertain. This CDR3 is CASSLEPAGNQPQHF. CDR3 bases: TGCGCCAGCAGCTTGGAGCCGGCGGGAAATCAGCCCCAGCATTTT.